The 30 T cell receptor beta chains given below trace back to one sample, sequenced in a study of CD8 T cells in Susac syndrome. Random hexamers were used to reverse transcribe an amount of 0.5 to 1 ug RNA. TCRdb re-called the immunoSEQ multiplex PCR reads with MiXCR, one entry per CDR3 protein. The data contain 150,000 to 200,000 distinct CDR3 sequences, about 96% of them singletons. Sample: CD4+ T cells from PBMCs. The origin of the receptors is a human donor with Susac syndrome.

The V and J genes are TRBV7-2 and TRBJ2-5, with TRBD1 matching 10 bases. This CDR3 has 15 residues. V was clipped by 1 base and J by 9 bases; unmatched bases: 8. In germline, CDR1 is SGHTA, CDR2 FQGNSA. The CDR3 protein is CASSLESGTGASQYF. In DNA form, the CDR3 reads TGTGCCAGCAGCTTAGAGTCCGGGACAGGGGCATCCCAGTACTTC.

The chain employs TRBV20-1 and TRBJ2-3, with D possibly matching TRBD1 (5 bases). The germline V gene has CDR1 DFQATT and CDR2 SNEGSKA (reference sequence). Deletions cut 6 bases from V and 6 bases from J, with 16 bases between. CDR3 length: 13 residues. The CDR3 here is CSARRSGKDTQYF. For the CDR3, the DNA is TGCAGTGCGAGACGTTCAGGGAAGGATACGCAGTATTTT.

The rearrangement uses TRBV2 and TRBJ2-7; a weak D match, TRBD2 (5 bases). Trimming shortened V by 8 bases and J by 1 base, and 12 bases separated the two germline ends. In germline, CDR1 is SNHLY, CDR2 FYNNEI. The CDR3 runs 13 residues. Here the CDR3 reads CASAGDPSYEQYV. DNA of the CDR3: TGTGCCAGCGCCGGGGATCCGTCCTACGAGCAGTACGTC.

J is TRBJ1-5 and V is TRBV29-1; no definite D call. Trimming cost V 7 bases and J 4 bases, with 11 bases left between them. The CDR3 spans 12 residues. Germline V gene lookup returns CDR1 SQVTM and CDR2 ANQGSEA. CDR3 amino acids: CSASDGNQPQHF. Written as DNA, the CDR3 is TGCAGCGCAAGCGACGGAAATCAGCCCCAGCATTTT.

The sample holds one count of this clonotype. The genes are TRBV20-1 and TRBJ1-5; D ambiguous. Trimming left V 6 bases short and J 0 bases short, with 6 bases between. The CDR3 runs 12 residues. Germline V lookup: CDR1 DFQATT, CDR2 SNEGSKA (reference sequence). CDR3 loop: CSAAGSNQPQHF. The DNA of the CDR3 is TGCAGTGCCGCCGGTAGCAATCAGCCCCAGCATTTT.

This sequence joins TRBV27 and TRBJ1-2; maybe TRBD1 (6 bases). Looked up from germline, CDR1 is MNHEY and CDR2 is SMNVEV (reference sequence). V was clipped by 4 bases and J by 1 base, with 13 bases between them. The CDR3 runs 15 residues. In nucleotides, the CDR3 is TGTGCCAGCAGTTCTGGGGGGGCAGATAACTATGGCTACACCTTC. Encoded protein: CASSSGGADNYGYTF.

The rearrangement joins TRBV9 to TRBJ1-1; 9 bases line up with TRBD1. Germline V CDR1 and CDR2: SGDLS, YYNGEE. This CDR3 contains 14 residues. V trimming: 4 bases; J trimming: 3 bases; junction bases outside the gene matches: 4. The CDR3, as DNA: TGTGCCAGCAGCCCCCGACAGGGGGACACTGAAGCTTTCTTT. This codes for CASSPRQGDTEAFF.

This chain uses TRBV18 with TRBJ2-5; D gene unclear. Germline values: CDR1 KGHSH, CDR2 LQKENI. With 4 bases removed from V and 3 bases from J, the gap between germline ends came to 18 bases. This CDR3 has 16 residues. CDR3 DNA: TGTGCCAGCTCACTCGGCCCAACTACTGCCAAAGAGACCCAGTACTTC. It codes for CASSLGPTTAKETQYF.

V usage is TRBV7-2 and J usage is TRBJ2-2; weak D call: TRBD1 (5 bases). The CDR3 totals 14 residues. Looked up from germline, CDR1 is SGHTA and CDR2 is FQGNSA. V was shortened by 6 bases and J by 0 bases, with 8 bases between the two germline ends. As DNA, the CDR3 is TGTGCCAGCAGAGCAGGGCCGAACACCGGGGAGCTGTTTTTT. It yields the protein CASRAGPNTGELFF.

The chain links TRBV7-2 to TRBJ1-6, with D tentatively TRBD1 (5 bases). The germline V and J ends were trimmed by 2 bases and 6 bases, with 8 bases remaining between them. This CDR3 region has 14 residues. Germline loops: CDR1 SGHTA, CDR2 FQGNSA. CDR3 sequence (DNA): TGTGCCAGCAGCTTAAGCAGGGTTAATTCACCCCTCCACTTT. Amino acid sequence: CASSLSRVNSPLHF.

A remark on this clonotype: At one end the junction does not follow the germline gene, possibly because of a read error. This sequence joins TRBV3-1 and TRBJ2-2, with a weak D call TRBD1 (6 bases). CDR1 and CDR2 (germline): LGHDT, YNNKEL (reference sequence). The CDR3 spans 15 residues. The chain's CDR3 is CASTHWDTKTGELFF. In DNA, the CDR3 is TGTGCCAGCACTCATTGGGACACGAAAACCGGGGAGCTGTTTTTT. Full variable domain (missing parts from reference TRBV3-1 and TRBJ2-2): DTAVSQTPKYLVTQMGNDKSIKCEQNLGHDTMYWYKQDSKKFLKIMFSYNNKELIINETVPNRFSPKSPDKAHLNLHINSLELGDSAVYFCASTHWDTKTGELFFGEGSRLTVL.

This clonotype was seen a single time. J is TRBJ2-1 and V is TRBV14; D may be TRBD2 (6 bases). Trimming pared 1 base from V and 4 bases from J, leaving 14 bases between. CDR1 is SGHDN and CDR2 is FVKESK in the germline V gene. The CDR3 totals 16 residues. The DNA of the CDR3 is TGTGCCAGCAGCCAAGCCGGGGGAGTGTTTTACAATGAGCAGTTCTTC. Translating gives CASSQAGGVFYNEQFF.

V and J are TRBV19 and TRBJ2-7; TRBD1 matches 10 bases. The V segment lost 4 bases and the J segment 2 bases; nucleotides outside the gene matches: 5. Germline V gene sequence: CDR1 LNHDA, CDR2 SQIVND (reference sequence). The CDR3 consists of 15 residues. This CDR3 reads CASSRTGTGAYEQYF. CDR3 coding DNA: TGTGCCAGTAGTAGGACCGGGACAGGGGCCTACGAGCAGTACTTC.

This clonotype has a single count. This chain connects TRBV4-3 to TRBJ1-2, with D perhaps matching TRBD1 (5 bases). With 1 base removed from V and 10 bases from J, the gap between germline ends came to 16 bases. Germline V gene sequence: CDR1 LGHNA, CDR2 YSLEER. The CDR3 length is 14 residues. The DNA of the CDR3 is TGCGCCAGCAGCCAAGTTCAGGGCCCTGCTATCTACACCTTC. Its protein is CASSQVQGPAIYTF.

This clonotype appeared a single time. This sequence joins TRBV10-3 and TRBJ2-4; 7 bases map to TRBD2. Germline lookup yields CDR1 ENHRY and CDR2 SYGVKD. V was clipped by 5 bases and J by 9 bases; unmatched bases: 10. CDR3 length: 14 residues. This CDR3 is CAISPTGGRGIQYF. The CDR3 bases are TGTGCCATCAGTCCGACCGGGGGGAGGGGCATTCAGTACTTC.

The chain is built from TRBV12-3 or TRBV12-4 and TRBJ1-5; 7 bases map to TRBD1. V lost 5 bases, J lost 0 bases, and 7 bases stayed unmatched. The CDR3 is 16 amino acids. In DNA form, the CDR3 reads TGTGCCAGCAGTCCCTCCGACAGGGCTAGCAATCAGCCCCAGCATTTT. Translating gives CASSPSDRASNQPQHF.

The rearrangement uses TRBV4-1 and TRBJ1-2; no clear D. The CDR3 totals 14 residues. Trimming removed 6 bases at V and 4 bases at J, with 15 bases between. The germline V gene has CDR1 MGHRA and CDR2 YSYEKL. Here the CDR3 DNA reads TGCGCCAGCAGGCCGACCGGGCCTCGCTATGGCTACACCTTC. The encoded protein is CASRPTGPRYGYTF.

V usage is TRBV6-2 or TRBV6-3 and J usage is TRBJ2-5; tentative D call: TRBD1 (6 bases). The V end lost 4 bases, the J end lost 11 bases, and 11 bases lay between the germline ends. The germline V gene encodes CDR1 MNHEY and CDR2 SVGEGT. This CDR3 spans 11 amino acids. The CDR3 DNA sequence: TGTGCCAGCAGTTCCCCAGGGGCTCAGTACTTC. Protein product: CASSSPGAQYF.

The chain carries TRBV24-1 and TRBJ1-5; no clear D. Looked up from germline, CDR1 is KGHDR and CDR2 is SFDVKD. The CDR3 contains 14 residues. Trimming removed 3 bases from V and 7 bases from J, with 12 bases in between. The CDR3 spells CATSDTTSRQPQHF. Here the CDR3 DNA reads TGTGCCACCAGTGATACGACGTCCCGACAGCCCCAGCATTTT.

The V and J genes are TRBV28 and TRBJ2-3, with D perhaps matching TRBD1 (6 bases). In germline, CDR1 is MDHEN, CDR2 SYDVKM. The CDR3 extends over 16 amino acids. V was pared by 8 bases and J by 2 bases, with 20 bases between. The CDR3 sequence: CASGTGISTYTDTQYF. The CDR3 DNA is TGTGCCAGCGGTACAGGGATATCGACATACACAGATACGCAGTATTTT.

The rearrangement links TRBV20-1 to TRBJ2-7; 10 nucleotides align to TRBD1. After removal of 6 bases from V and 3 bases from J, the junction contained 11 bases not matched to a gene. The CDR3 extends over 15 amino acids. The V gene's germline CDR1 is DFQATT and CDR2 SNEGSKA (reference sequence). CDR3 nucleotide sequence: TGCAGTGCCCTCCGACAGGGGGCGCGGATCTACGAGCAGTACTTC. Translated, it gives CSALRQGARIYEQYF.

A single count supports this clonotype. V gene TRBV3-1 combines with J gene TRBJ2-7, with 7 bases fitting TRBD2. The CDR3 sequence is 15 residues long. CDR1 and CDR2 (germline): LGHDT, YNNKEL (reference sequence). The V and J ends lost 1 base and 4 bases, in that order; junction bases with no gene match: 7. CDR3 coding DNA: TGTGCCAGCAGCCAAGGAGCGGGACGTCCTTACGAGCAGTACTTC. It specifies CASSQGAGRPYEQYF.

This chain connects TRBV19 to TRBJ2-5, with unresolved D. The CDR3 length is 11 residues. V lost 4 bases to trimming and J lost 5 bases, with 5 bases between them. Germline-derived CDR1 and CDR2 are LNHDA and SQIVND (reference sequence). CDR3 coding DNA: TGTGCCAGTAGTAAGCTGGAGACCCAGTACTTC. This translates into CASSKLETQYF.

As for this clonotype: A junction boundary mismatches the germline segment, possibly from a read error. The CDR3 DNA sequence: TGTGCCAGCAGCCAAGTAGGACAGGGTCGATTTGCGAAGTACTATGGCTACACCTTC. The encoded protein is CASSQVGQGRFAKYYGYTF. The rearrangement joins TRBV4-1 to TRBJ1-2; 8 nucleotides align to TRBD1. CDR3 length equals 19 residues. Germline assignment: CDR1 MGHRA and CDR2 YSYEKL.

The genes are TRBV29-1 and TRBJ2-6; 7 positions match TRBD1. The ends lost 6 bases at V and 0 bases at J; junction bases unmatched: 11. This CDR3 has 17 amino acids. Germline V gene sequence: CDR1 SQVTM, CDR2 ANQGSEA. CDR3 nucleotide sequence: TGCAGCGTGGCTGGACAGGATGTTCTCTCTGGGGCCAACGTCCTGACTTTC. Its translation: CSVAGQDVLSGANVLTF.

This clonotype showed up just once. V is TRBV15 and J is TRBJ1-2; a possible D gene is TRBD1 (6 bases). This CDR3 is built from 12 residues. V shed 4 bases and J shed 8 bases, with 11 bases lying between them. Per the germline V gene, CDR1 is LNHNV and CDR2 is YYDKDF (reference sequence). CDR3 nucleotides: TGTGCCACCAGCACCTACAGGGTGGGCTACACCTTC. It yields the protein CATSTYRVGYTF. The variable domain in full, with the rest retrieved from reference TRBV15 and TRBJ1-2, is DAMVIQNPRYQVTQFGKPVTLSCSQTLNHNVMYWYQQKSSQAPKLLFHYYDKDFNNEADTPDNFQSRRPNTSFCFLDIRSPGLGDTAMYLCATSTYRVGYTFGSGTRLTVV.

The CDR3 loop is CASSLALLGNEQFF. In nucleotides, the CDR3 is TGTGCCAGCAGCTTAGCGCTCCTAGGGAATGAGCAGTTCTTC. This chain joins TRBV7-2 and TRBJ2-1; D gene unclear. CDR3 length equals 14 residues. The germline CDR1 and CDR2 sequences are SGHTA and FQGNSA. V was clipped by 0 bases and J by 7 bases, with 10 bases between them.

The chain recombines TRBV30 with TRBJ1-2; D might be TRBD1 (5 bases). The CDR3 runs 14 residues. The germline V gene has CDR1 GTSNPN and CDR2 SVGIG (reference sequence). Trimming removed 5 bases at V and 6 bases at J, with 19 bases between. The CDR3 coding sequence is TGTGCCTGGGGGGACCAGGCTATCCCCGATGGCTACACCTTC. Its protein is CAWGDQAIPDGYTF. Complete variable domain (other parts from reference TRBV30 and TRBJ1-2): SQTIHQWPATLVQPVGSPLSLECTVEGTSNPNLYWYRQAAGRGLQLLFYSVGIGQISSEVPQNLSASRPQDRQFILSSKKLLLSDSGFYLCAWGDQAIPDGYTFGSGTRLTVV.

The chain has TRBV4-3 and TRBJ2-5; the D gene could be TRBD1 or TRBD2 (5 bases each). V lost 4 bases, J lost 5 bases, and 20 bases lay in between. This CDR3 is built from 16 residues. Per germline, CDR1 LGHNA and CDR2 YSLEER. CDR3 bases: TGCGCCAGCAGCCCAAGACCGGGACCGGACCGGGAGACCCAGTACTTC. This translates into CASSPRPGPDRETQYF.

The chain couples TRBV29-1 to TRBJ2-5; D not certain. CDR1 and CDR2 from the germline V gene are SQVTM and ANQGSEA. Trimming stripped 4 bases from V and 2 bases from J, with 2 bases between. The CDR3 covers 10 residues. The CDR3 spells CSVAQETQYF. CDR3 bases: TGCAGCGTTGCTCAAGAGACCCAGTACTTC. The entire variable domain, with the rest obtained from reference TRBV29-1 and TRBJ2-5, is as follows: SAVISQKPSRDICQRGTSLTIQCQVDSQVTMMFWYRQQPGQSLTLIATANQGSEATYESGFVIDKFPISRPNLTFSTLTVSNMSPEDSSIYLCSVAQETQYFGPGTRLLVL.